The rows below give T cell receptor beta chains drawn from one sample of a study of cytomegalovirus exposure and HLA in healthy donors. Data came from immunoSEQ multiplex PCR; TCRdb stores just in-frame clones and leaves some out. Recorded here are tens of thousands of clones; the top ten clones represent around 1.9%. Sequencing was done on a sample of PBMCs. The receptors come from a woman between 40 and 55 years old in good health and CMV-seropositive. CDR3s include the opening cysteine and the closing phenylalanine or tryptophan. The D gene is left open where the match is weak.

V	D	J	CDR3	DNA
TRBV19	-	TRBJ2-7	CASSMRLVSYEQYF	TGTGCCAGTAGTATGAGACTAGTTTCCTACGAGCAGTACTTC
TRBV4-1	TRBD2	TRBJ2-7	CASSQDRGLAVYEQYF	TGCGCCAGCAGCCAAGATAGAGGACTAGCGGTTTACGAGCAGTACTTC
TRBV28	-	TRBJ2-1	CASRATGTTRSYNEQFF	TGTGCCAGCAGAGCAACCGGGACAACAAGGTCCTACAATGAGCAGTTCTTC
TRBV29-1	TRBD1	TRBJ1-2	CSAQTGHGYTF	TGCAGCGCCCAGACAGGGCACGGCTACACCTTC
TRBV11-1	-	TRBJ2-1	CASSIGWGVNEQFF	TGTGCCAGCAGCATCGGGTGGGGGGTCAATGAGCAGTTCTTC
TRBV2	TRBD1	TRBJ1-6	CASSEAPTGLNNSPLHF	TGTGCCAGCAGTGAAGCACCGACAGGGCTGAATAATTCACCCCTCCACTTT
TRBV4-3	TRBD1	TRBJ2-2	CASSRDPGQLNTGELFF	TGCGCCAGCAGTCGAGACCCGGGACAGCTAAACACCGGGGAGCTGTTTTTT
TRBV5-4	-	TRBJ2-7	CASSLGGGSYEQYF	TGTGCCAGCAGCTTGGGGGGCGGCTCCTACGAGCAGTACTTC
TRBV13	-	TRBJ2-7	CASSLLLQAYEQYF	TGTGCCAGCAGCTTACTCCTGCAGGCCTACGAGCAGTACTTC
TRBV7-2	-	TRBJ2-7	CASSPGGGPYEQYF	TGTGCCAGCAGCCCCGGGGGTGGGCCCTACGAGCAGTACTTC
TRBV5-8	TRBD2	TRBJ2-5	CASSGGLGLRDQETQYF	TGTGCCAGCAGCGGAGGATTGGGACTAAGGGACCAAGAGACCCAGTACTTC
TRBV4-1	TRBD2	TRBJ2-2	CASSLGTSGSELFF	TGCGCCAGCAGCCTCGGGACTAGCGGGAGCGAGCTGTTTTTT
TRBV6-1	TRBD2	TRBJ2-5	CASSGAASGRGETQYF	TGTGCCAGCAGTGGGGCTGCTAGCGGGAGGGGAGAGACCCAGTACTTC
TRBV29-1	TRBD1	TRBJ2-6	CSVLNRGHSGANVLTF	TGCAGCGTCCTCAACAGGGGGCACTCTGGGGCCAACGTCCTGACTTTC
TRBV11-2	-	TRBJ2-7	CASSLGQVYEQYF	TGTGCCAGCAGCTTAGGACAGGTCTACGAGCAGTACTTC
TRBV28	-	TRBJ1-1	CASSFRGSGTEAFF	TGTGCCAGCAGTTTCCGCGGTAGCGGCACTGAAGCTTTCTTT
TRBV27	TRBD1	TRBJ1-1	CASSFWSGQGLNTEAFF	TGTGCCAGCAGTTTTTGGTCGGGACAGGGGCTGAACACTGAAGCTTTCTTT
TRBV2	-	TRBJ2-6	CASRWGAGANVLTF	TGTGCCAGCAGGTGGGGGGCTGGGGCCAACGTCCTGACTTTC
TRBV30	TRBD1	TRBJ1-5	CAWNQGGHQPQHF	TGTGCCTGGAATCAGGGGGGACATCAGCCCCAGCATTTT
TRBV19	-	TRBJ2-5	CASSIAGGSYQETQYF	TGTGCCAGTAGTATAGCCGGGGGTTCGTACCAAGAGACCCAGTACTTC
TRBV5-1	TRBD1	TRBJ1-6	CASSLAGQGYSPLHF	TGCGCCAGCAGCTTGGCGGGACAGGGATACTCACCCCTCCACTTT
TRBV9	-	TRBJ1-6	CASSVGAGAAPLHF	TGTGCCAGCAGCGTAGGAGCGGGAGCGGCGCCCCTCCACTTT
TRBV28	-	TRBJ2-7	CASSLPLTGLDEQYF	TGTGCCAGCAGTCTCCCCCTCACAGGGTTGGACGAGCAGTACTTC
TRBV6-1	-	TRBJ1-6	CASSGQHYNSPLHF	TGTGCCAGCAGCGGACAGCACTATAATTCACCCCTCCACTTT
TRBV27	TRBD2	TRBJ2-1	CASSLLGGGPGNEQFF	TGTGCCAGCAGTTTATTGGGCGGGGGGCCAGGTAATGAGCAGTTCTTC
TRBV5-8	-	TRBJ2-5	CAISGAQYF	TGTGCCATCTCGGGGGCCCAGTACTTC
TRBV6-6	TRBD1	TRBJ1-6	CASTGAFGTDSKLHF	TGTGCCAGCACCGGAGCCTTCGGGACAGATTCTAAGCTCCACTTT
TRBV11-2	-	TRBJ2-5	CASSLYRETQYF	TGTGCCAGCAGCTTATATCGGGAGACCCAGTACTTC
TRBV18	-	TRBJ2-2	CASSPPSLSRTANTGELFF	TGTGCCAGCTCACCCCCCAGCCTGAGCAGGACTGCGAACACCGGGGAGCTGTTTTTT
TRBV30	TRBD1	TRBJ2-1	CAWEARGPYNEQFF	TGTGCCTGGGAAGCGAGGGGGCCCTACAATGAGCAGTTCTTC
TRBV15	-	TRBJ1-1	CATSRDRVGNTEAFF	TGTGCCACCAGCAGAGATCGCGTTGGGAACACTGAAGCTTTCTTT
TRBV28	-	TRBJ1-2	CASLRAFNYGYTF	TGTGCCAGCCTTCGCGCATTTAACTATGGCTACACCTTC
TRBV28	TRBD1	TRBJ1-5	CASSQTGGNHQPQHF	TGTGCCAGCAGCCAGACAGGGGGTAACCATCAGCCCCAGCATTTT
TRBV21-1	-	TRBJ2-7	CASSKRGHYEQYF	TGTGCCAGCAGCAAACGGGGACATTACGAGCAGTACTTC
TRBV27	TRBD1	TRBJ1-6	CASSVTRGNSPLHF	TGTGCCAGCAGTGTGACCAGGGGGAATTCACCCCTCCACTTT
TRBV29-1	TRBD1	TRBJ2-7	CSASTGETYEQYF	TGCAGCGCTTCGACAGGGGAGACCTACGAGCAGTACTTC
TRBV30	-	TRBJ2-2	CAWRADNTGELFF	TGTGCCTGGAGAGCGGATAACACCGGGGAGCTGTTTTTT
TRBV6-7	-	TRBJ1-5	CASSYSHPGNQPQHF	TGTGCCAGCAGTTACTCCCACCCAGGCAATCAGCCCCAGCATTTT
TRBV27	-	TRBJ1-6	CATGHNNSPLHF	TGTGCCACCGGACATAACAATTCACCCCTCCACTTT
TRBV5-1	TRBD1	TRBJ1-1	CASSQQGPPDTEAFF	TGCGCCAGCAGCCAACAGGGGCCCCCCGACACTGAAGCTTTCTTT
TRBV4-1	-	TRBJ1-1	CASSQDRGLEAFF	TGCGCCAGCAGCCAAGATCGTGGGCTCGAAGCTTTCTTT
TRBV4-3	-	TRBJ1-5	CASSQDLSSNQPQHF	TGCGCCAGCAGCCAAGATCTTAGTAGCAATCAGCCCCAGCATTTT
TRBV28	TRBD1	TRBJ1-3	CASSLRGVYGTGGANSGNTIYF	TGTGCCAGCAGTTTACGCGGAGTTTACGGGACAGGGGGCGCGAACTCTGGAAACACCATATATTTT
TRBV11-1	TRBD2	TRBJ2-3	CASSLAVQRDSTDTQYF	TGTGCCAGCAGCTTAGCGGTCCAGCGGGATAGTACAGATACGCAGTATTTT
TRBV11-2	TRBD1	TRBJ2-5	CASSPGGQGETQYF	TGTGCCAGCAGCCCCGGGGGACAGGGAGAGACCCAGTACTTC
TRBV27	-	TRBJ2-7	CASRLRPGAYEQYF	TGTGCCAGCAGGCTCAGACCAGGGGCCTACGAGCAGTACTTC
TRBV29-1	-	TRBJ2-7	CSVDVGGNEQYF	TGCAGCGTTGACGTCGGGGGAAACGAGCAGTACTTC
TRBV19	TRBD2	TRBJ2-1	CASSSPGLAGLEQFF	TGTGCCAGTAGTTCGCCGGGACTAGCGGGACTGGAGCAGTTCTTC
TRBV7-8	TRBD1	TRBJ1-6	CASSLGAPTGGIFYNSPLHF	TGTGCCAGCAGCTTAGGCGCGCCCACAGGGGGGATCTTCTATAATTCACCCCTCCACTTT
TRBV6-6	TRBD1	TRBJ2-2	CASSLTGGTGELFF	TGTGCCAGCAGTCTAACAGGGGGCACCGGGGAGCTGTTTTTT
TRBV19	TRBD1	TRBJ1-4	CASRQGWGNEKLFF	TGTGCCAGTCGACAGGGGTGGGGTAATGAAAAACTGTTTTTT